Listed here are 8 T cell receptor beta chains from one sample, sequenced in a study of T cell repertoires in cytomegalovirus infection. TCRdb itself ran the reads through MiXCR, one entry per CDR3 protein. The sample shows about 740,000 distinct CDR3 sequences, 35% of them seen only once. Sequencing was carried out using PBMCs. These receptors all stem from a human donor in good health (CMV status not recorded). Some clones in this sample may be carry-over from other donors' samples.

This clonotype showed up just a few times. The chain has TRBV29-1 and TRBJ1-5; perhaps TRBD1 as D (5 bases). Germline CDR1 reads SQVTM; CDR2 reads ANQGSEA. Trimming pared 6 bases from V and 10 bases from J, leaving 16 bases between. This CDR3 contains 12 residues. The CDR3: CSVGTGEGPQHF. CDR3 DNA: TGCAGCGTCGGGACCGGCGAGGGTCCCCAGCATTTT.

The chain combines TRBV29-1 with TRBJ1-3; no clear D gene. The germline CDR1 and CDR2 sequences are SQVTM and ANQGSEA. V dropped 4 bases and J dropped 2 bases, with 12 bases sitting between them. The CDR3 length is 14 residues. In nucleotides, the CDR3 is TGCAGCGTTGGGTATGGAGGCGCTGGAAACACCATATATTTT. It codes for CSVGYGGAGNTIYF.

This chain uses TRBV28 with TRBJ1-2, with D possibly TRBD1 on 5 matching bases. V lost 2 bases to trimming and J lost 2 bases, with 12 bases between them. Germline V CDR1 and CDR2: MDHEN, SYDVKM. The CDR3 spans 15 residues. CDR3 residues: CASSLPSGPNYGYTF. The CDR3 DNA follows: TGTGCCAGCAGTTTACCCTCGGGACCGAACTATGGCTACACCTTC.

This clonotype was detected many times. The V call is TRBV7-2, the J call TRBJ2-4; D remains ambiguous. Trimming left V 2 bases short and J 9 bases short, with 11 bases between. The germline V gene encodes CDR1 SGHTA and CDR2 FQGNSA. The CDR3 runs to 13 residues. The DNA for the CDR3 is TGTGCCAGCAGCTTAAGTGAGCGCGGCATTCAGTACTTC. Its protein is CASSLSERGIQYF.

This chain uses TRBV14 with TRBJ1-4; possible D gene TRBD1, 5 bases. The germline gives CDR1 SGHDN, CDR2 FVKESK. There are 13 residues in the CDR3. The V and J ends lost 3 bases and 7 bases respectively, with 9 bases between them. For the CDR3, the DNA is TGTGCCAGCAGCCACAGGGAAGGTGAAAAACTGTTTTTT. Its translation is CASSHREGEKLFF.

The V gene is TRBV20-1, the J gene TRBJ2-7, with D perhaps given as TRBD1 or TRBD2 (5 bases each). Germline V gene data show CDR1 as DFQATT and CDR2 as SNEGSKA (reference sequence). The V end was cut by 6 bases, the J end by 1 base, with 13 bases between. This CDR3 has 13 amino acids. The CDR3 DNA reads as TGCAGTGCGTCCCGGGACGGTTCCTACGAGCAGTACTTC. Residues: CSASRDGSYEQYF.

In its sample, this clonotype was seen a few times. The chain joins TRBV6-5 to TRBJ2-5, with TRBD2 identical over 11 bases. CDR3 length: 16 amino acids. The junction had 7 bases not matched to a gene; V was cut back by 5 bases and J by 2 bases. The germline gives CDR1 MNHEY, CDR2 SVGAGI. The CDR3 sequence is CASSLGGLAEQETQYF. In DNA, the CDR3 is TGTGCCAGCAGTCTTGGGGGACTAGCGGAACAAGAGACCCAGTACTTC.

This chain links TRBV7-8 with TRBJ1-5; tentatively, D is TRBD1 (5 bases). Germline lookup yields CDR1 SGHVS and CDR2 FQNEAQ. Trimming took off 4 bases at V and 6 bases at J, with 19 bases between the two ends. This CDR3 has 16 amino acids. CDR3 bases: TGTGCCAGCAGCTCCGAGCAGGGTTTAACAAGTCAGCCCCAGCATTTT. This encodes CASSSEQGLTSQPQHF. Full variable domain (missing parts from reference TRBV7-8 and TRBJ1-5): GAGVSQSPRYKVAKRGQDVALRCDPISGHVSLFWYQQALGQGPEFLTYFQNEAQLDKSGLPSDRFFAERPEGSVSTLKIQRTQQEDSAVYLCASSSEQGLTSQPQHFGDGTRLSIL.